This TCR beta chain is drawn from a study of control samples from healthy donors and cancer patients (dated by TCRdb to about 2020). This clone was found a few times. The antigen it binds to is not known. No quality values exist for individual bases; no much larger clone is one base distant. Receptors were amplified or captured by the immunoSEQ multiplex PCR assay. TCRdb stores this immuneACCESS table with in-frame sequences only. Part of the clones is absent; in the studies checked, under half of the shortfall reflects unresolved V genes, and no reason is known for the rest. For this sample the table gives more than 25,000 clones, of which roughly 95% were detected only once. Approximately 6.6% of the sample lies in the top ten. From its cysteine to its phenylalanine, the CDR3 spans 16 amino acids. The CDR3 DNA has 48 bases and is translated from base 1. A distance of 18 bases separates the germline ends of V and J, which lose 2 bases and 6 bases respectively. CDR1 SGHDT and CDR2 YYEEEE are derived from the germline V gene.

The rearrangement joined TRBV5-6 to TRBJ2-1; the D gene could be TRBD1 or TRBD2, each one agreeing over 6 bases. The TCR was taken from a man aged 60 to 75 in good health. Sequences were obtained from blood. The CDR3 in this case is CASSFLGGRLLNEQFF. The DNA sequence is TGTGCCAGCAGCTTTCTCGGGGGCCGCCTCCTCAATGAGCAGTTCTTC. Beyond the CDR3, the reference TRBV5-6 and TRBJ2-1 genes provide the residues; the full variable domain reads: DAGVTQSPTHLIKTRGQQVTLRCSPKSGHDTVSWYQQALGQGPQFIFQYYEEEERQRGNFPDRFSGHQFPNYSSELNVNALLLGDSALYLCASSFLGGRLLNEQFFGPGTRLTVL.